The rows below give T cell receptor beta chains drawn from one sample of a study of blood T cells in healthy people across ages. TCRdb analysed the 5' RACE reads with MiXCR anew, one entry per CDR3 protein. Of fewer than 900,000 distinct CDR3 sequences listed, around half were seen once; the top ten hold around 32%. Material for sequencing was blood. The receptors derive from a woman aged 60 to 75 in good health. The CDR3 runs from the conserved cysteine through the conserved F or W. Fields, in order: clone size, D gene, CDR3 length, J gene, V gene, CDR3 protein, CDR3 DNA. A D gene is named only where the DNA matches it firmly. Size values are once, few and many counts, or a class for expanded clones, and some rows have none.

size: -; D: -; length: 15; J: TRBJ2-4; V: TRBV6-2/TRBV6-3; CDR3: CASRSDNLAKNIQYF; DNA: TGTGCCAGCAGGTCGGACAACTTAGCCAAAAACATTCAGTACTTC
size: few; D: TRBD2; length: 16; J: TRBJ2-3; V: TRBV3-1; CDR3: CASSQVLAEPADTQYF; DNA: TGTGCCAGCAGCCAAGTCCTAGCGGAGCCAGCGGATACGCAGTATTTT
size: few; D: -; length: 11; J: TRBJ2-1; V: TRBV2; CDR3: CASSRRNEQFF; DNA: TGTGCCAGCAGTAGGAGAAATGAGCAGTTCTTC
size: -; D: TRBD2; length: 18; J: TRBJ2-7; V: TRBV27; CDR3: CASSSPTSGSFRAYEQYF; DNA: TGTGCCAGCAGTTCGCCGACTAGCGGGAGTTTTCGGGCCTACGAGCAGTACTTC
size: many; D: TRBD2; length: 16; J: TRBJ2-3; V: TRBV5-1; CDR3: CASSLDAGGVTDTQYF; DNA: TGCGCCAGCAGCTTGGATGCGGGAGGAGTCACAGATACGCAGTATTTT
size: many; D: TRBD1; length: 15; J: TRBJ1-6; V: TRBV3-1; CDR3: CASSRRTGDNSPLHF; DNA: TGTGCCAGCAGCCGCAGGACAGGGGATAATTCACCCCTCCACTTT
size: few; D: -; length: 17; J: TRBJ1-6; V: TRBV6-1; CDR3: CASCTKDKGKGDSPLHF; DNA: TGTGCCAGCTGTACCAAAGACAAGGGAAAAGGGGATTCACCCCTCCACTTT
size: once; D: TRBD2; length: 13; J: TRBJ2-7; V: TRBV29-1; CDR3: CSVQREGPYEQYF; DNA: TGCAGCGTTCAGCGGGAGGGCCCCTACGAGCAGTACTTC
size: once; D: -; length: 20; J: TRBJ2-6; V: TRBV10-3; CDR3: CAISESIGAPSSSGANVLTF; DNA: TGTGCCATCAGTGAGTCGATAGGGGCTCCCTCGAGCTCTGGGGCCAACGTCCTGACTTTC
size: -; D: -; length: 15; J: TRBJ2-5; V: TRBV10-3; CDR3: CAISERGDTPETQYF; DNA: TGTGCCATCAGTGAAAGAGGGGACACACCAGAGACCCAGTACTTC
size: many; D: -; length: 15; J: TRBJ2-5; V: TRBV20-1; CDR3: CSASAGAVYAETQYF; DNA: TGCAGTGCCAGTGCGGGTGCGGTTTACGCAGAGACCCAGTACTTC
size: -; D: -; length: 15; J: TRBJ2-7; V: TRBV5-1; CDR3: CASSSRPGPSYEQYF; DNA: TGCGCCAGCAGCTCGCGACCGGGACCCAGCTACGAGCAGTACTTC
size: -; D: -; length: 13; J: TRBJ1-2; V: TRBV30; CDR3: CAWSPTVSYGYTF; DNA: TGTGCCTGGAGCCCGACCGTTTCATATGGCTACACCTTC
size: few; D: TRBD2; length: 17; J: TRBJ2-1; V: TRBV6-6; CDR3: CASSYSRPASGLGEQFF; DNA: TGTGCCAGCAGTTACTCGAGGCCGGCTAGCGGGTTGGGTGAGCAGTTCTTC
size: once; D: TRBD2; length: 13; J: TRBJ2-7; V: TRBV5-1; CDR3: CASRGEGHNEQYF; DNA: TGCGCCAGCAGGGGGGAGGGCCACAATGAGCAGTACTTC
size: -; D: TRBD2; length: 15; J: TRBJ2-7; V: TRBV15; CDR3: CATSVTSGISYEQYF; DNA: TGTGCCACCAGCGTGACTAGCGGGATCTCCTACGAGCAGTACTTC
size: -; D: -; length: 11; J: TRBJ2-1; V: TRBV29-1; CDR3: CSALLSETQFF; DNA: TGCAGCGCCCTACTCTCCGAGACCCAGTTCTTC
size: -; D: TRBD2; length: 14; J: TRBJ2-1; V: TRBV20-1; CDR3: CSASLRGRDWEQFF; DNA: TGCAGTGCTAGTTTGCGCGGGAGGGATTGGGAGCAGTTCTTC
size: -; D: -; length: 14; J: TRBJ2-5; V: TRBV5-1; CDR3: CASSLGQTEETQYF; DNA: TGCGCCAGCAGCTTGGGTCAGACCGAGGAGACCCAGTACTTC
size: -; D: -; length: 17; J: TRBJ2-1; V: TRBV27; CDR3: CASSLLPRTDYYNEQFF; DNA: TGTGCCAGCAGTTTACTTCCCAGGACAGATTACTACAATGAGCAGTTCTTC
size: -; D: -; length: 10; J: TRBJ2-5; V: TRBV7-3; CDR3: CASSFQTQYF; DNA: TGTGCCAGCAGCTTTCAGACCCAGTACTTC
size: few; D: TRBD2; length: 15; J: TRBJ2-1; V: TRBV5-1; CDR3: CASSSGTSGLNEQFF; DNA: TGCGCCAGCAGCTCCGGGACTAGCGGGTTGAATGAGCAGTTCTTC
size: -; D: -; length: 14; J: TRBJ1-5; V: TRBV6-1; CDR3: CASSDGRSNQPQHF; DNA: TGTGCCAGCAGTGACGGACGGAGCAATCAGCCCCAGCATTTT
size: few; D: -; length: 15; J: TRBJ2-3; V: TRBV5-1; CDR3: CASSLEPSREKTQYF; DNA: TGCGCCAGCAGCTTGGAACCAAGCCGTGAGAAAACGCAGTATTTT
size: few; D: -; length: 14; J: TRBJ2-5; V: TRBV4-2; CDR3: CASSHSDGEGTQYF; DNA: TGTGCCAGCAGCCACTCGGACGGGGAAGGGACCCAGTACTTC
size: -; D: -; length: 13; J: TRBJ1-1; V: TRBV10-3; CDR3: CAAGKTENTEAFF; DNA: TGTGCCGCGGGAAAGACAGAGAACACTGAAGCTTTCTTT
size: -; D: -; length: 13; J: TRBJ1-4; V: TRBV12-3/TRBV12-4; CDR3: CASFQGSDEKLFF; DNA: TGTGCCAGCTTTCAGGGGTCCGATGAAAAACTGTTTTTT
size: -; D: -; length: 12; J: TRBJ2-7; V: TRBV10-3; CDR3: CAIRTRDYEQYF; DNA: TGTGCCATCAGAACGCGGGACTACGAGCAGTACTTC
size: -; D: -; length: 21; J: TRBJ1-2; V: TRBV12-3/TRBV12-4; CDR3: CASSLALGSSGRVGANYGYTF; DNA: TGTGCCAGCAGTTTAGCGCTTGGGTCTAGTGGCAGGGTTGGCGCTAACTATGGCTACACCTTC
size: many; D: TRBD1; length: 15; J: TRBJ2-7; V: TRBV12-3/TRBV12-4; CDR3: CASSFPGQGAYEQYF; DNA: TGTGCCAGCAGTTTTCCGGGACAGGGGGCTTACGAGCAGTACTTC
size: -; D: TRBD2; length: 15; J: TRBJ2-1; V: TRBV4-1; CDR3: CASSRGAGGYNEQFF; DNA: TGCGCCAGCAGCCGGGGGGCGGGAGGTTACAATGAGCAGTTCTTC
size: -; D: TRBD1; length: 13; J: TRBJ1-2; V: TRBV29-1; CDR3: CSAHRGFDYGYTF; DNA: TGCAGCGCCCACAGGGGGTTTGACTATGGCTACACCTTC
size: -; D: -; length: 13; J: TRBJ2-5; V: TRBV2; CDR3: CASLSGEQETQYF; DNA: TGTGCCAGCCTTAGTGGGGAGCAAGAGACCCAGTACTTC
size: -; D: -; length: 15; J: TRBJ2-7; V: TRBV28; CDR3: CASSGGTLGSYEQYF; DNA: TGTGCCAGCAGTGGTGGGACTTTAGGCTCCTACGAGCAGTACTTC
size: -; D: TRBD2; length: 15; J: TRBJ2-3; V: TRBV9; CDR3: CASSGPSGAGDTQYF; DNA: TGTGCCAGCAGCGGTCCTAGCGGAGCGGGAGATACGCAGTATTTT
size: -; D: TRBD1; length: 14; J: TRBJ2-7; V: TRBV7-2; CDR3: CASRGTAEDYEQYF; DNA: TGTGCCAGCAGAGGGACAGCTGAAGACTACGAGCAGTACTTC
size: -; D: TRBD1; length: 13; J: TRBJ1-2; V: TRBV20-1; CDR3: CSANRGTNYGYTF; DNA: TGCAGTGCTAACAGGGGTACTAACTATGGCTACACCTTC
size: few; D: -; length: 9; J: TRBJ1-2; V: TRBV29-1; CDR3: CSVGCGYTF; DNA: TGCAGCGTTGGTTGTGGCTACACCTTC
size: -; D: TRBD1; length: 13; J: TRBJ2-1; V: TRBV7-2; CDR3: CASSSDTGGEQFF; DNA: TGTGCCAGCAGCTCAGATACAGGGGGTGAGCAGTTCTTC
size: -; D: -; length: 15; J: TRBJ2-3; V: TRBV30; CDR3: CAWSEEERLRDTQYF; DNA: TGTGCCTGGAGTGAGGAAGAGCGGTTGAGAGATACGCAGTATTTT
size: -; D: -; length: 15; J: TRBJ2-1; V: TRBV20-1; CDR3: CSARDFERAPGEQFF; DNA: TGCAGTGCTAGAGATTTTGAGAGGGCCCCAGGTGAGCAGTTCTTC
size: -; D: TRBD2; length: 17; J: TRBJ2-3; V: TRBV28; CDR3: CASSPQTSGRGTDTQYF; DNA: TGTGCCAGCAGTCCCCAGACTAGCGGGAGAGGCACAGATACGCAGTATTTT
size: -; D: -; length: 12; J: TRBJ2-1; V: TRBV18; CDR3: CASSPGVNEQFF; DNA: TGTGCCAGCTCGCCAGGAGTCAATGAGCAGTTCTTC
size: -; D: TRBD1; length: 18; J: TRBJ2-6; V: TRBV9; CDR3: CASSPQGASSRGANVLTF; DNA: TGTGCCAGCAGTCCACAGGGGGCGAGTTCGCGTGGGGCCAACGTCCTGACTTTC
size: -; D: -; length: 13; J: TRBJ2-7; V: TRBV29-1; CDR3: CSGTSSSSYEQYF; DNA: TGCAGCGGGACTTCCTCTAGCTCCTACGAGCAGTACTTC
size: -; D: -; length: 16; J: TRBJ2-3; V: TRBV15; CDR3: CATSRLQATSTDTQYF; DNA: TGTGCCACCAGCAGACTCCAAGCAACTAGCACAGATACGCAGTATTTT
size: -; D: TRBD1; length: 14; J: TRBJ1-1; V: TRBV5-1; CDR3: CASSLTGEDTEAFF; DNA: TGCGCCAGCAGCTTGACAGGGGAGGACACTGAAGCTTTCTTT
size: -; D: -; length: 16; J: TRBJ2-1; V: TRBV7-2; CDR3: CASSLEASSPYNEQFF; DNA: TGTGCCAGCAGCTTAGAGGCTAGTTCACCTTACAATGAGCAGTTCTTC
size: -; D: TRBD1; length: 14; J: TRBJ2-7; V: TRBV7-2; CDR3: CASSFQGDSYEQYF; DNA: TGTGCCAGCAGCTTTCAGGGGGACTCCTACGAGCAGTACTTC
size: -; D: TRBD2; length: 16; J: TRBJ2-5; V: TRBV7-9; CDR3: CASSPRRASGLDGQYF; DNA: TGTGCCAGCAGCCCTAGGCGGGCTAGCGGATTGGATGGGCAGTACTTC
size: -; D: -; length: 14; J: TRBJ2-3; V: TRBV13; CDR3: CASSFRRFSDTQYF; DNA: TGTGCCAGCAGCTTCAGGAGATTCTCAGATACGCAGTATTTT
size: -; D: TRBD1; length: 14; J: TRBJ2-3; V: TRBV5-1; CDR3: CASSWESGGNTQYF; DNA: TGCGCCAGCAGCTGGGAGTCAGGGGGCAATACGCAGTATTTT
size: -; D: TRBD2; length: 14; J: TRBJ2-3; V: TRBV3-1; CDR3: CASSRLADTDTQYF; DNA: TGTGCCAGCAGCCGACTAGCGGATACAGATACGCAGTATTTT
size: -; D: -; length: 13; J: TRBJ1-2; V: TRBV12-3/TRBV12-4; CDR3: CASSSNRNYGYTF; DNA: TGTGCCAGCAGTTCAAACCGGAACTATGGCTACACCTTC